Presented here are 32 T cell receptor beta chains from one specimen sequenced in a study of Ad26.COV2.S vaccination and SARS-CoV-2 variants. Sequencing used immunoSEQ multiplex PCR; TCRdb keeps in-frame clones, though not all of them. The table records almost 400,000 clones, about 88% of them present only once. The treatment: 15 to 20 received Ad26.COV2.S at low or high dose, single or two shots; several received placebo; per-sample allocation not given. Samples analyzed were those drawn on day 63 after the first vaccine or placebo injection. The input for sequencing was peripheral blood, taken in a trial of Ad26.COV2.S vaccine versus placebo. The receptor set was obtained from a person aged 18-65 years who received the Ad26.COV2.S COVID-19 vaccine or a placebo.

Turning to this clone: This same CDR3 is encoded by further DNA sequences in the sample. The chain joins TRBV2 to TRBJ2-2, with D perhaps matching TRBD1 (5 bases). This CDR3 comprises 15 residues. CDR1 and CDR2 (germline): SNHLY, FYNNEI. Trimming removed 5 bases from V and 0 bases from J, with 10 bases in between. CDR3 residues: CASSLDRANTGELFF. CDR3 sequence (DNA): TGTGCCAGCAGTCTCGACAGAGCGAACACCGGGGAGCTGTTTTTT.

The chain couples TRBV30 to TRBJ1-3; tentative D call: TRBD1 (5 bases). The CDR3 spans 14 residues. The germline V and J ends were trimmed by 5 bases and 0 bases, with 11 bases remaining between them. CDR1 and CDR2 from the germline V gene are GTSNPN and SVGIG (reference sequence). CDR3 sequence reads: CAWSRQYSGNTIYF. The CDR3 DNA follows: TGTGCCTGGTCACGACAGTACTCTGGAAACACCATATATTTT.

As regards this clone: The same CDR3 also results from other DNA sequences found in this sample. This chain joins TRBV19 and TRBJ2-7; tentative D call: TRBD2 (5 bases). Germline V gene lookup returns CDR1 LNHDA and CDR2 SQIVND (reference sequence). V was pared by 0 bases and J by 3 bases, with 9 bases between. The CDR3 runs to 14 residues. CDR3 loop: CASSIEAGNYEQYF. The CDR3 coding sequence is TGTGCCAGTAGTATAGAAGCCGGGAACTACGAGCAGTACTTC.

This chain uses TRBV6-1 with TRBJ2-1, with a possible D match to TRBD2 (6 bases). This CDR3 spans 15 amino acids. The V gene's germline CDR1 is MNHNS and CDR2 SASEGT. V lost 2 bases, J lost 4 bases, and 12 bases lay in between. The CDR3 nucleotides are TGTGCCAGCAGTGAACGGGAGCGGGTTTACAATGAGCAGTTCTTC. Its protein product is CASSERERVYNEQFF.

The chain links TRBV24-1 to TRBJ2-2; TRBD1 is a possible D gene (5 bases). This CDR3 has 14 residues. Trimming removed 8 bases from V and 3 bases from J, with 12 bases in between. CDR1 KGHDR and CDR2 SFDVKD come from the germline V gene. CDR3 in DNA: TGTGCCACCATGAGGCAGGGCGACACCGGGGAGCTGTTTTTT. It yields the protein CATMRQGDTGELFF.

The chain carries TRBV7-9 and TRBJ2-5; D remains ambiguous. This CDR3 is built from 14 residues. The V gene lost 3 bases and the J gene lost 5 bases, with 13 bases spanning the gap. Germline CDR1 reads SEHNR; CDR2 reads FQNEAQ (reference sequence). In DNA form, the CDR3 reads TGTGCCAGCAGCTTTTCTTTAGGTGGGGAGACCCAGTACTTC. Translated, it gives CASSFSLGGETQYF.

The chain recombines TRBV28 with TRBJ2-1; D is perhaps TRBD2 (6 bases). The CDR3 runs 13 residues. Germline V gene sequence: CDR1 MDHEN, CDR2 SYDVKM. Trimming stripped 8 bases from V and 10 bases from J, with 18 bases between. CDR3 coding DNA: TGTGCCAGCCCCTCTATTCTTAGCGGAGAGCAGTTCTTC. It encodes CASPSILSGEQFF.

The V call is TRBV29-1, the J call TRBJ1-2; D unclear. This CDR3 has 12 amino acids. The V end lost 7 bases, the J end lost 6 bases, and 15 bases lay between the germline ends. Germline-derived CDR1 and CDR2 are SQVTM and ANQGSEA. This CDR3 is CSAPRPGNGYTF. The DNA for the CDR3 is TGCAGCGCCCCGCGGCCCGGGAATGGCTACACCTTC.

In this sample, this clone turned up many times. The gene calls are TRBV28 and TRBJ2-7; 10 bases map to TRBD1. CDR3 length: 16 residues. The germline CDR1 and CDR2 sequences are MDHEN and SYDVKM. Trimming removed 2 bases from V and 3 bases from J; junction bases left unmatched: 7. The CDR3 protein is CASSLRGGTGVYEQYF. Here the CDR3 DNA reads TGTGCCAGCAGTTTAAGGGGAGGGACAGGGGTCTACGAGCAGTACTTC.

This sequence joins TRBV30 and TRBJ2-3, with D perhaps TRBD2 (7 bases). Germline CDR1 is GTSNPN and CDR2 is SVGIG (reference sequence). V was clipped by 1 base and J by 9 bases, with 14 bases between them. The CDR3 sequence is 13 residues long. CDR3: CAWSAGGQGTQYF. The CDR3 DNA reads TGTGCCTGGAGTGCCGGGGGGCAGGGGACGCAGTATTTT.

This rearrangement joins TRBV25-1 to TRBJ2-2; 8 nucleotides line up with TRBD1. The CDR3 is 13 amino acids. Trimming removed 8 bases from V and 7 bases from J; junction bases left unmatched: 6. The germline gives CDR1 MGHDK, CDR2 SYGVNS. Here the CDR3 reads CASLDRADGELFF. In DNA, the CDR3 is TGTGCCAGCCTGGACAGGGCGGACGGGGAGCTGTTTTTT.

The chain combines TRBV27 with TRBJ2-1; possible D gene TRBD2, 5 bases. This CDR3 has 16 residues. V was pared by 5 bases and J by 6 bases, with 20 bases between. Germline V gives CDR1 MNHEY, CDR2 SMNVEV (reference sequence). The CDR3 region is CASSPFGPRGSNEQFF. The CDR3 nucleotides are TGTGCCAGCAGTCCCTTCGGCCCGCGAGGGTCCAATGAGCAGTTCTTC.

Regarding this clone: The sample contains more than one DNA sequence encoding this CDR3. The CDR3 DNA reads as TGTGCCAGCAGTTTTGGTGACACTGAAGCTTTCTTT. Its protein is CASSFGDTEAFF. This rearrangement joins TRBV28 to TRBJ1-1; D gene uncertain. The germline V and J ends were trimmed by 3 bases and 3 bases, with 5 bases remaining between them. CDR1 is MDHEN, CDR2 SYDVKM, per germline. This CDR3 has 12 amino acids.

V and J are TRBV18 and TRBJ2-5; D remains unclear. Germline assignment: CDR1 KGHSH and CDR2 LQKENI. This CDR3 is built from 15 residues. The V and J ends lost 0 bases and 4 bases respectively, with 12 bases between them. The CDR3 spells CASSPPGFGRETQYF. The CDR3 DNA sequence: TGTGCCAGCTCACCACCGGGTTTTGGGCGAGAGACCCAGTACTTC.

A few counts support this clone. The rearrangement uses TRBV23-1 and TRBJ1-5; maybe TRBD1 (5 bases). TRBV23-1 is known as an ORF, though its function is uncertain. This CDR3 region has 13 residues. V lost 8 bases and J lost 9, with 17 bases in between. In nucleotides, the CDR3 is TGCGCCAGCCCACGAACTTGGACACTGCCCCAGCATTTT. Protein sequence: CASPRTWTLPQHF.

V gene TRBV15 combines with J gene TRBJ1-1, with D uncertain. Germline V gene sequence: CDR1 LNHNV, CDR2 YYDKDF (reference sequence). V was clipped by 0 bases and J by 4 bases, with 15 bases between them. The CDR3 is made up of 16 amino acids. The DNA of the CDR3 is TGTGCCACCAGCAGAGATTCGGGCCCGGTTGGCACTGAAGCTTTCTTT. Protein sequence: CATSRDSGPVGTEAFF.

V and J are TRBV18 and TRBJ1-1, with no clear D. This CDR3 has 12 residues. The germline gives CDR1 KGHSH, CDR2 LQKENI. The V end was cut by 5 bases, the J end by 7 bases, with 11 bases between. The chain's CDR3 is CASSSNRDEAFF. CDR3 bases: TGTGCCAGCTCATCGAACAGAGATGAAGCTTTCTTT. Using reference TRBV18 and TRBJ1-1 for the parts outside the CDR3, the full variable domain is NAGVMQNPRHLVRRRGQEARLRCSPMKGHSHVYWYRQLPEEGLKFMVYLQKENIIDESGMPKERFSAEFPKEGPSILRIQQVVRGDSAAYFCASSSNRDEAFFGQGTRLTVV.

The V call is TRBV3-1 (or the pseudogene TRBV3-2), the J call TRBJ2-7; perhaps TRBD2 as D (6 bases). CDR1 is LGHDT, CDR2 YNNKEL, per germline (reference sequence). The V end lost 0 bases, the J end lost 1 base, and 7 bases lay between the germline ends. This CDR3 contains 14 residues. DNA for the CDR3: TGTGCCAGCAGCCAAGATGGGGGGTCCTACGAGCAGTACTTC. This encodes CASSQDGGSYEQYF.

V and J are TRBV3-1 (or the pseudogene TRBV3-2) and TRBJ1-2; no clear D gene. V shed 1 base and J shed 0 bases, with 9 bases lying between them. The CDR3 is 15 residues long. Germline V gene sequence: CDR1 LGHDT, CDR2 YNNKEL (reference sequence). The CDR3: CASSQGVGANYGYTF. CDR3 DNA sequence: TGTGCCAGCAGCCAAGGAGTGGGAGCTAACTATGGCTACACCTTC.

This clone has a single count. The chain joins TRBV7-2 to TRBJ2-7; D may be TRBD2 (6 bases). Trimming removed 4 bases at V and 9 bases at J, with 22 bases between. There are 15 residues in the CDR3. Germline V gene data show CDR1 as SGHTA and CDR2 as FQGNSA. CDR3 DNA: TGTGCCAGCAGCTCATCGGGGTCGGCAGCGGGCCGGCAGTACTTC. Translation gives CASSSSGSAAGRQYF.

V usage is TRBV7-2 and J usage is TRBJ1-5; 9 nucleotides line up with TRBD1. Per germline, CDR1 SGHTA and CDR2 FQGNSA. The CDR3 spans 14 residues. The V gene end was trimmed by 5 bases and the J gene end by 7 bases; junction bases not matched to a gene: 6. This CDR3 reads CASSIRDREQPQHF. Here the CDR3 DNA reads TGTGCCAGCAGCATCCGGGACAGGGAACAGCCCCAGCATTTT. Full variable domain (missing parts from reference TRBV7-2 and TRBJ1-5): GAGVSQSPSNKVTEKGKDVELRCDPISGHTALYWYRQSLGQGLEFLIYFQGNSAPDKSGLPSDRFSAERTGGSVSTLTIQRTQQEDSAVYLCASSIRDREQPQHFGDGTRLSIL.

The chain carries TRBV29-1 and TRBJ2-7; 15 nucleotides agree with TRBD2. CDR1 and CDR2 (germline): SQVTM, ANQGSEA. V dropped 7 bases and J dropped 4; count of bases not matched to a gene: 14. This CDR3 contains 17 residues. The chain's CDR3 is CSAESPSGLAGGYEQYF. The CDR3 region has the DNA TGCAGCGCCGAGTCGCCAAGTGGACTAGCGGGAGGGTACGAGCAGTACTTC.

The rearrangement joins TRBV28 to TRBJ2-7; TRBD2 aligns across 7 bases. Unmatched junction bases numbered 9, after V lost 4 bases and J lost 0 bases. Germline V gene sequence: CDR1 MDHEN, CDR2 SYDVKM. This CDR3 has 16 residues. CDR3 in amino acids: CASSSVGGEGSYEQYF. CDR3 bases: TGTGCCAGCAGTTCCGTGGGAGGGGAGGGCTCCTACGAGCAGTACTTC.

The V gene is TRBV5-1, the J gene TRBJ2-3; maybe TRBD2 (6 bases). This CDR3 contains 16 residues. The V and J ends lost 2 bases and 0 bases respectively, with 13 bases between them. CDR1 is SGHRS and CDR2 is YFSETQ in the germline V gene. The CDR3 DNA reads TGCGCCAGCAGCTTTACGGGAGCCCTAAGCACAGATACGCAGTATTTT. Translated: CASSFTGALSTDTQYF.

This clone came up once. Here the CDR3 DNA reads TGTGCCAGCAGTGTTTTAATTTACGAGCAGTACTTC. This translates into CASSVLIYEQYF. The chain is built from TRBV2 and TRBJ2-7; D ambiguous. From germline, CDR1 is SNHLY and CDR2 FYNNEI. This CDR3 is built from 12 residues. V shed 4 bases and J shed 4 bases, with 8 bases lying between them.

The rearrangement joins TRBV12-3 or TRBV12-4 to TRBJ1-1; no reliable D call. Trimming cost V 8 bases and J 6 bases, with 13 bases left between them. The CDR3 spans 12 residues. The CDR3 loop is CASSAGFPEAFF. CDR3 DNA: TGTGCCAGCTCGGCAGGCTTCCCTGAAGCTTTCTTT.

The gene calls are TRBV29-1 and TRBJ1-1; the D gene is possibly TRBD1 (5 bases). CDR1 is SQVTM, CDR2 ANQGSEA, per germline. This CDR3 region has 10 residues. Trimming left V 5 bases short and J 8 bases short, with 9 bases between. This CDR3 reads CSVRQLEAFF. Written as DNA, the CDR3 is TGCAGCGTTAGACAGTTGGAAGCTTTCTTT.

The J gene is TRBJ2-7, the V gene TRBV7-9; D is undetermined. CDR3 length equals 12 residues. Germline V gives CDR1 SEHNR, CDR2 FQNEAQ (reference sequence). V gave up 6 bases and J gave up 5 bases, with 11 bases separating them. In nucleotides, the CDR3 is TGTGCCAGCAGTCGCCTATTCGACGAGCAGTACTTC. This gives the protein CASSRLFDEQYF.

V usage is TRBV20-1 and J usage is TRBJ2-3; D uncertain. Between the trimmed V and J ends, which lost 3 bases and 4 bases, there was a span of 5 bases. CDR1 DFQATT and CDR2 SNEGSKA come from the germline V gene (reference sequence). This CDR3 region has 11 residues. The CDR3 DNA reads TGCAGTGCTAGTCCCTCAGATACGCAGTATTTT. It encodes CSASPSDTQYF.

Comment on this clone: Within the sample, other DNA sequences also encode this same CDR3. This chain joins TRBV29-1 and TRBJ2-3; 7 nucleotides align to TRBD2. V lost 7 bases and J lost 0; bases outside the gene matches: 4. The CDR3 sequence is 13 residues long. Germline CDR1 and CDR2: SQVTM and ANQGSEA. The CDR3 nucleotides are TGCAGCGCCCCGGGACTAAGCACAGATACGCAGTATTTT. It is translated as CSAPGLSTDTQYF.

The chain carries TRBV19 and TRBJ2-1; 7 bases map to TRBD2. Germline V gives CDR1 LNHDA, CDR2 SQIVND (reference sequence). V was pared by 5 bases and J by 0 bases, with 13 bases of the junction left unmatched. This CDR3 contains 18 residues. The CDR3 region is CASSLYTLGRSSYNEQFF. In DNA form, the CDR3 reads TGTGCCAGTAGTCTATATACGCTCGGGAGGAGCTCCTACAATGAGCAGTTCTTC.

This rearrangement joins TRBV6-5 to TRBJ2-7, with 7 bases fitting TRBD1. V trimming: 8 bases; J trimming: 6 bases; junction bases outside the gene matches: 10. Germline CDR1 reads MNHEY; CDR2 reads SVGAGI. This CDR3 spans 13 amino acids. Here the CDR3 reads CASGLQGPREQYF. CDR3 DNA sequence: TGTGCCAGCGGATTACAGGGGCCCCGCGAGCAGTACTTC.